This paragraph reports one T cell receptor (beta chain). PCR employed 60 Vbeta and 13 Jbeta primers. Assay used: immunoSEQ multiplex PCR; TCRdb lists only in-frame clones, some missing. The data hold around 220,000 clones, with approximately 68% observed a single time. This specimen belongs to a study of cytomegalovirus exposure and HLA in healthy donors. Germline V lookup: CDR1 LGHNA, CDR2 YNFKEQ. This CDR3 region has 16 residues. The trim removed 0 bases at V and 1 base at J, leaving 6 bases unmatched. The chain uses TRBV4-2 and TRBJ2-7; 7 bases match TRBD2. The source is a young woman in good health and CMV-seronegative. Source material: PBMCs. The CDR3: CASSQDGGDLSYEQYF. As DNA, the CDR3 is TGTGCCAGCAGCCAAGATGGGGGGGACTTATCCTACGAGCAGTACTTC.